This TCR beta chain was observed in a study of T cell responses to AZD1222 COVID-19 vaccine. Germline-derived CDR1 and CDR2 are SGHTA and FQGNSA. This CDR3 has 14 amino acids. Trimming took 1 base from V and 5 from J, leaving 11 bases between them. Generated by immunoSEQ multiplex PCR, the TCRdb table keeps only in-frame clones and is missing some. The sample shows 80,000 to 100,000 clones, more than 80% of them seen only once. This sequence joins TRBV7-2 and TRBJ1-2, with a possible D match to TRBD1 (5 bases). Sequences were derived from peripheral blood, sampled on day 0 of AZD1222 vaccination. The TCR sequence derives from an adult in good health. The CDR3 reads CASSLGQRDYGYTF. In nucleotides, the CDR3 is TGTGCCAGCAGCTTAGGACAGAGAGATTATGGCTACACCTTC.